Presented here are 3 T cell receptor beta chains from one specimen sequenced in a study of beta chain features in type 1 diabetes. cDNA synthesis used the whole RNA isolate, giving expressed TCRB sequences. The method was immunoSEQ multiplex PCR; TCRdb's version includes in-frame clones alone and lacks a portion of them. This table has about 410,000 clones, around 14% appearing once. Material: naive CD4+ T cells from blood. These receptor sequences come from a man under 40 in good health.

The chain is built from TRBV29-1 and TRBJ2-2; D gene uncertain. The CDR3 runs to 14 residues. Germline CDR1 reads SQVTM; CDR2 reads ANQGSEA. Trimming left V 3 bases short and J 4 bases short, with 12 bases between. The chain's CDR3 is CSVDGTPGTGELFF. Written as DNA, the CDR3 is TGCAGCGTTGACGGAACCCCGGGCACCGGGGAGCTGTTTTTT.

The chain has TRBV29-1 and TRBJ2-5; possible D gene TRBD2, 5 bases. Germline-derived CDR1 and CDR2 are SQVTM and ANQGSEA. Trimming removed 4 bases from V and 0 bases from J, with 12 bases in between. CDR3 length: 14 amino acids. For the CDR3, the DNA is TGCAGCGTTGTTGAAAGGAGGTACCAAGAGACCCAGTACTTC. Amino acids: CSVVERRYQETQYF.

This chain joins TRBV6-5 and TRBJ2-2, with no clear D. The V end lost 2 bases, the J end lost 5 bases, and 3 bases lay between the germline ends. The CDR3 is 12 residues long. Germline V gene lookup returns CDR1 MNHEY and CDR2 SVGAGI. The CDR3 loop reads CASSYSTGELFF. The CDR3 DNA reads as TGTGCCAGCAGTTACAGTACCGGGGAGCTGTTTTTT.